The 32 T cell receptor beta chains below come from one sample, sequenced in a study of CD8 T cells in ankylosing spondylitis. MiXCR, run by TCRdb on the 5' RACE reads, gives a single entry per CDR3 protein. The sample consists of some 140,000 distinct CDR3 sequences, approximately 8.4% of them appearing once. The sequencing input was synovial fluid, either unsorted or a sorted T cell fraction (not recorded which). The receptors stem from a male donor with ankylosing spondylitis.

The rearrangement links TRBV7-2 to TRBJ2-1; no clear D. The CDR3 is 14 amino acids. Germline CDR1 SGHTA, CDR2 FQGNSA. The V and J ends lost 3 bases and 2 bases respectively, with 8 bases between them. The CDR3 spells CASSLTPTYNEQFF. The DNA for the CDR3 is TGTGCCAGCAGCTTGACCCCCACCTACAATGAGCAGTTCTTC.

This clonotype has a count of ten or more. J is TRBJ2-2 and V is TRBV7-2; D may match TRBD1 or TRBD2 (5 bases each). Germline CDR1 is SGHTA and CDR2 is FQGNSA. This CDR3 is 16 amino acids long. The ends were cut back, 3 bases at V and 0 bases at J, with 11 bases in the middle. CDR3 residues: CASSFQGAANTGELFF. The CDR3 DNA sequence: TGTGCCAGCAGCTTCCAGGGAGCCGCGAACACCGGGGAGCTGTTTTTT.

This clonotype has ten or more counts. This rearrangement joins TRBV7-2 to TRBJ2-3; 10 bases are shared with TRBD2. The V gene's germline CDR1 is SGHTA and CDR2 FQGNSA. The V gene end was trimmed by 5 bases and the J gene end by 1 base; junction bases not matched to a gene: 6. The CDR3 is 16 amino acids. CDR3 DNA: TGTGCCAGCAGCCCTCAAGGACTAGCGGGCACAGATACGCAGTATTTT. Its translation is CASSPQGLAGTDTQYF.

This clonotype was seen at least ten times. The J gene is TRBJ2-3, the V gene TRBV4-3, with TRBD2 as a possible D gene (6 bases). Germline-derived CDR1 and CDR2 are LGHNA and YSLEER. Trimming left V 1 base short and J 6 bases short, with 20 bases between. The CDR3 length is 17 residues. CDR3 protein: CASSQGGGTQGGDTQYF. The CDR3 DNA follows: TGCGCCAGCAGCCAAGGTGGCGGAACACAAGGAGGGGATACGCAGTATTTT.

This clonotype was detected only a few times. The chain recombines TRBV29-1 with TRBJ1-1; D unclear. The CDR3 has 13 residues. Trimming took 3 bases from V and 1 from J, leaving 9 bases between them. Germline assignment: CDR1 SQVTM and CDR2 ANQGSEA. CDR3 nucleotides: TGCAGCGTTGAGAAGTACGCGAACACTGAAGCTTTCTTT. It is translated as CSVEKYANTEAFF.

This clonotype showed up just a few times. The J gene is TRBJ1-1, the V gene TRBV7-2; D not certain. V dropped 3 bases and J dropped 3 bases, with 17 bases sitting between them. The germline CDR1 and CDR2 sequences are SGHTA and FQGNSA. This CDR3 has 16 amino acids. The chain's CDR3 is CASSLRNPGGYTEAFF. CDR3 DNA: TGTGCCAGCAGCTTGAGGAACCCGGGTGGATACACTGAAGCTTTCTTT.

On this clonotype: A much larger clone differs by one base, so this may be a read error. The CDR3 DNA is TGTGCTAGCAGCTTAACGTCGTTCGAAGATACGCAGTATTTT. Its translation: CASSLTSFEDTQYF. The chain couples TRBV7-7 to TRBJ2-3; D is ambiguous. Germline V gene lookup returns CDR1 SSHAT and CDR2 FNYEAQ (reference sequence). The CDR3 contains 14 residues.

This clonotype was found many times. The genes are TRBV24-1 and TRBJ2-3; 8 bases agree with TRBD1. The germline V gene has CDR1 KGHDR and CDR2 SFDVKD. The CDR3 has 20 residues. V dropped 3 bases and J dropped 2; count of bases not matched to a gene: 18. The CDR3 sequence: CATSDLTGVSGGHFTDTQYF. In DNA form, the CDR3 reads TGTGCCACCAGTGATCTGACAGGGGTGTCAGGGGGCCACTTCACAGATACGCAGTATTTT.

V gene TRBV7-8 combines with J gene TRBJ2-1; 12 bases match TRBD1. This CDR3 comprises 15 residues. Germline CDR1 SGHVS, CDR2 FQNEAQ. Trimming cost V 4 bases and J 4 bases; bases outside gene matches: 2. The CDR3 protein is CASSSGQGAYNEQFF. CDR3 DNA sequence: TGTGCCAGCAGCTCGGGACAGGGGGCGTACAATGAGCAGTTCTTC. The full variable domain, completed using reference TRBV7-8 and TRBJ2-1, is GAGVSQSPRYKVAKRGQDVALRCDPISGHVSLFWYQQALGQGPEFLTYFQNEAQLDKSGLPSDRFFAERPEGSVSTLKIQRTQQEDSAVYLCASSSGQGAYNEQFFGPGTRLTVL.

This clonotype was seen only a few times. The rearrangement links TRBV10-3 to TRBJ2-4; TRBD1 agrees at 8 bases. Germline lookup yields CDR1 ENHRY and CDR2 SYGVKD. Germline trimming cut 7 bases from V and 5 bases from J; bases unmatched to any gene: 10. This CDR3 comprises 15 residues. The CDR3 here is CAINAGQGAENIQYF. CDR3 sequence (DNA): TGTGCCATCAATGCGGGGCAGGGGGCCGAAAACATTCAGTACTTC.

The V call is TRBV20-1, the J call TRBJ1-5, with 11 bases matching TRBD1. This CDR3 contains 16 residues. With 6 bases clipped from V and 5 bases from J, the junction kept 12 bases outside the gene matches. Germline CDR1 is DFQATT and CDR2 is SNEGSKA (reference sequence). The CDR3 coding sequence is TGCAGTGCGACCAGGACAGGGGGCCGGATGGATCAGCCCCAGCATTTT. This translates into CSATRTGGRMDQPQHF.

Many counts were recorded for this clonotype. The rearrangement joins TRBV10-2 to TRBJ2-7, with D unclear. Germline CDR1 is WSHSY and CDR2 is SAAADI. The CDR3 sequence is 14 residues long. V lost 10 bases, J lost 0 bases, and 16 bases lay in between. The CDR3 spells CATNPDFTSYEQYF. CDR3 DNA: TGCGCCACCAACCCGGATTTTACCTCCTACGAGCAGTACTTC.

This clonotype was picked up a small number of times. Just one base apart from a much larger clone, this may be a read error. This sequence joins TRBV20-1 and TRBJ2-7; the D gene is possibly TRBD2 (6 bases). The germline V gene has CDR1 DFQATT and CDR2 SNEGSKA (reference sequence). CDR3 length equals 12 residues. V lost 3 bases to trimming and J lost 8 bases, with 14 bases between them. CDR3 sequence reads: CSARTLAYQQYF. DNA for the CDR3: TGCAGTGCTAGGACACTAGCTTACCAGCAGTACTTC.

The genes are TRBV20-1 and TRBJ1-1, with D possibly TRBD1 on 6 matching bases. There are 15 residues in the CDR3. Trimming took off 3 bases at V and 1 base at J, with 15 bases between the two ends. In germline, CDR1 is DFQATT, CDR2 SNEGSKA (reference sequence). The CDR3, as DNA: TGCAGTGCTAGTGACTCCTACAGGGCGAACACTGAAGCTTTCTTT. Translation: CSASDSYRANTEAFF.

Turning to this clonotype: Given a much more abundant clone one base away, this may be a read error. The J gene is TRBJ2-7, the V gene TRBV5-1; D unclear. The germline V gene encodes CDR1 SGHRS and CDR2 YFSETQ. This CDR3 has 15 amino acids. CDR3 DNA: TGCGCCAGCGGGTCCGGTACTGATTTGGTGTACGAGCAGCACTTC. This gives the protein CASGSGTDLVYEQHF.

This clonotype has a count of ten or more. V gene TRBV20-1 combines with J gene TRBJ1-5, with D hard to call. The V gene's germline CDR1 is DFQATT and CDR2 SNEGSKA (reference sequence). The CDR3 sequence is 14 residues long. The V gene lost 1 base and the J gene lost 0 bases, with 7 bases spanning the gap. CDR3 residues: CSARGSVSNQPQHF. In nucleotides, the CDR3 is TGCAGTGCTAGAGGGTCGGTTAGCAATCAGCCCCAGCATTTT.

This clonotype was seen more than once but under ten times. The gene calls are TRBV20-1 and TRBJ1-4, with D perhaps TRBD1 (5 bases). The V gene lost 3 bases and the J gene lost 0 bases, with 11 bases spanning the gap. CDR3 length: 15 amino acids. From germline, CDR1 is DFQATT and CDR2 SNEGSKA (reference sequence). The CDR3 is CSARDGTATNEKLFF. For the CDR3, the DNA is TGCAGTGCTAGGGATGGGACTGCAACTAATGAAAAACTGTTTTTT.

There are many counts of this clonotype. The chain is built from TRBV20-1 and TRBJ2-5, with D unresolved. This CDR3 has 12 residues. CDR1 and CDR2 from the germline V gene are DFQATT and SNEGSKA (reference sequence). With 5 bases removed from V and 5 bases from J, the gap between germline ends came to 12 bases. The CDR3 reads CSASQTTETQYF. The CDR3 DNA sequence: TGCAGTGCTTCCCAGACCACGGAGACCCAGTACTTC.

This clonotype was observed a handful of times. One junction end disagrees with the germline gene, perhaps due to a read error. The chain is built from TRBV7-7 and TRBJ2-1; 7 positions match TRBD2. Germline V CDR1 and CDR2: SSHAT, FNYEAQ (reference sequence). This CDR3 is built from 16 residues. The CDR3 loop reads CASSPSWAGDYNEQFF. CDR3 DNA: TGTGCTAGCAGCCCTTCGTGGGCGGGGGACTACAATGAGCAGTTCTTC.

This clonotype was observed a single time. This may stem from a read error, because a much larger clone lies one nucleotide away. The V call is TRBV20-1, the J call TRBJ2-1; the match to TRBD2 covers 15 bases. This CDR3 is built from 17 residues. Germline V gene lookup returns CDR1 DFQATT and CDR2 SNEGSKA (reference sequence). CDR3 in DNA: TGCTGTGCTAGGACTAGCGGGAGGGCCCGCTCCTACAATGAGCAGTTCTTC. As protein: CCARTSGRARSYNEQFF.

V and J are TRBV9 and TRBJ1-6; 8 nucleotides agree with TRBD1. This CDR3 comprises 14 residues. J was trimmed by 10 bases and V by 0 bases; bases with no gene match: 3. Per the germline V gene, CDR1 is SGDLS and CDR2 is YYNGEE. In DNA, the CDR3 is TGTGCCAGCAGCGTAGTGTCAGGGGGCTCACCCCTCCACTTT. It is translated as CASSVVSGGSPLHF.

This clonotype was observed at least ten times. The chain carries TRBV10-3 and TRBJ1-1; 9 bases match TRBD1. The trim removed 2 bases at V and 11 bases at J, leaving 6 bases unmatched. The CDR3 contains 13 residues. Germline-derived CDR1 and CDR2 are ENHRY and SYGVKD. For the CDR3, the DNA is TGTGCCATCAGTGAGAACCGGGACAGGGCGGCTTTCTTT. Translated, it gives CAISENRDRAAFF.

At least ten counts were recorded for this clonotype. This chain connects TRBV30 to TRBJ2-1; D remains unclear. Looked up from germline, CDR1 is GTSNPN and CDR2 is SVGIG (reference sequence). Trimming removed 0 bases at V and 3 bases at J, with 9 bases between. The CDR3 is 14 residues long. DNA of the CDR3: TGTGCCTGGAGTGTACCTCCGGGCTACAATGAGCAGTTCTTC. It codes for CAWSVPPGYNEQFF.

This clonotype was detected ten times or more. V gene TRBV20-1 combines with J gene TRBJ2-5; D gene unclear. The CDR3 has 11 amino acids. Germline CDR1 and CDR2: DFQATT and SNEGSKA (reference sequence). Trimming removed 5 bases at V and 5 bases at J, with 9 bases between. CDR3: CSARPWETQYF. CDR3 coding DNA: TGCAGTGCTCGCCCGTGGGAGACCCAGTACTTC.

This clonotype was observed many times. The rearrangement joins TRBV7-2 to TRBJ2-3; weak D call: TRBD2 (6 bases). The germline V and J ends were trimmed by 3 bases and 2 bases, with 9 bases remaining between them. Germline V gene sequence: CDR1 SGHTA, CDR2 FQGNSA. The CDR3 spans 14 residues. This CDR3 is CASSLRGFTDTQYF. As DNA, the CDR3 is TGTGCCAGCAGCTTGCGGGGATTCACAGATACGCAGTATTTT.

The chain is built from TRBV5-1 and TRBJ2-1; tentative D call: TRBD2 (6 bases). The germline gives CDR1 SGHRS, CDR2 YFSETQ. The V end was cut by 6 bases, the J end by 0 bases, with 25 bases between. CDR3 size: 19 residues. This CDR3 is CASNSPQGERASSYNEQFF. The CDR3 DNA is TGCGCCAGCAACTCCCCGCAGGGCGAGCGGGCAAGCTCCTACAATGAGCAGTTCTTC.

The chain couples TRBV20-1 to TRBJ2-3; tentative D call: TRBD2 (6 bases). The CDR3 covers 13 residues. Germline V CDR1 and CDR2: DFQATT, SNEGSKA (reference sequence). V was clipped by 5 bases and J by 2 bases, with 11 bases between them. CDR3 in DNA: TGCAGTGCTGGGCGGGACTTCACAGATACGCAGTATTTT. It encodes CSAGRDFTDTQYF.

This clonotype was recorded many times. This rearrangement joins TRBV6-2 or TRBV6-3 to TRBJ2-3, with D hard to call. Trimming removed 6 bases at V and 4 bases at J, with 8 bases between. The CDR3 has 12 amino acids. Per germline, CDR1 MNHEY and CDR2 SVGEGT. The DNA of the CDR3 is TGTGCCAGCAGAACGGTGGCAGATACGCAGTATTTT. As protein: CASRTVADTQYF.

A few counts support this clonotype. The chain joins TRBV11-2 to TRBJ2-5; 11 bases line up with TRBD2. Trimming removed 2 bases from V and 1 base from J; junction bases left unmatched: 12. The CDR3 is 19 residues long. CDR1 and CDR2 from the germline V gene are SGHAT and FQNNGV. The CDR3 protein is CASSLIGLGSGGAQETQYF. In nucleotides, the CDR3 is TGTGCCAGCAGCTTAATTGGCCTAGGTAGCGGGGGGGCCCAAGAGACCCAGTACTTC.

This clonotype has only a few counts. The rearrangement joins TRBV28 to TRBJ2-5, with D unresolved. With 6 bases removed from V and 7 bases from J, the gap between germline ends came to 12 bases. The CDR3 runs to 12 residues. CDR1 and CDR2 (germline): MDHEN, SYDVKM. The CDR3 reads CASSLQFGTQYF. The CDR3 DNA is TGTGCCAGCAGCCTTCAGTTCGGGACCCAGTACTTC.

This clonotype was seen more than once but under ten times. The V gene is TRBV20-1, the J gene TRBJ2-5; D is undetermined. From germline, CDR1 is DFQATT and CDR2 SNEGSKA (reference sequence). This CDR3 is built from 13 residues. With 0 bases removed from V and 2 bases from J, the gap between germline ends came to 7 bases. The CDR3 reads CSARDPQQETQYF. The DNA for the CDR3 is TGCAGTGCTAGAGATCCCCAGCAAGAGACCCAGTACTTC.

This clonotype has a count of ten or more. The chain recombines TRBV5-1 with TRBJ2-1; D gene uncertain. Germline values: CDR1 SGHRS, CDR2 YFSETQ. Trimming cost V 5 bases and J 6 bases, with 18 bases left between them. The CDR3 length is 15 residues. Here the CDR3 reads CASSSRTLMANEQFF. The CDR3 nucleotides read TGCGCCAGCAGTTCCCGGACCCTGATGGCCAATGAGCAGTTCTTC. Complete variable domain (other parts from reference TRBV5-1 and TRBJ2-1): KAGVTQTPRYLIKTRGQQVTLSCSPISGHRSVSWYQQTPGQGLQFLFEYFSETQRNKGNFPGRFSGRQFSNSRSEMNVSTLELGDSALYLCASSSRTLMANEQFFGPGTRLTVL.